Sequencing of this T cell receptor (beta chain) was carried out in a study of T cells in Graves' hyperthyroidism and ophthalmopathy. Thyroid ultrasound and orbital computed tomography, with clinical symptoms and serum thyroxine and TRAb, informed diagnoses. PBMCs were derived from about 9.1 ml fresh peripheral blood. Germline V lookup: CDR1 MNHNS, CDR2 SASEGT. V was trimmed by 7 bases and J by 0 bases, leaving 13 bases between them. The CDR3 runs 15 residues. Amplified regions were TCR beta CDR3 sequences from RNA transcripts. Using the HTBI primer set, a first-round RT-PCR was run on the TCR CDR3. MiXCR was run by TCRdb on the multiplex PCR reads, yielding one entry per CDR3 protein. The data show roughly 350,000 distinct CDR3 sequences, roughly 15% seen once. This clonotype has only a few counts. Its target is unknown. Study observations and caveats: Clonotypes that were expanded in thyroid above 0.001 mostly appeared in blood too.

Sequencing was carried out using blood. This clonotype originated in a young woman with Graves' ophthalmopathy. This sequence joins TRBV6-1 and TRBJ1-3; no firm D call. For the CDR3, the DNA is TGTGCCAGCACGCCGGCTCGGGGCTCTGGAAACACCATATATTTT. Its translation: CASTPARGSGNTIYF.